In this sample, the clone carrying this T cell receptor beta chain turned up once. TCRdb's copy holds only in-frame clones and misses some; the assay was immunoSEQ multiplex PCR. The data hold some 29,000 clones, with around four fifths observed a single time. Germline CDR1 reads MDHEN; CDR2 reads SYDVKM. The V end was cut by 6 bases, the J end by 6 bases, with 8 bases between. The CDR3 extends over 12 amino acids. This entry comes from a study of blood T cell repertoires in COVID-19. Whole-study context: The study drew acute and convalescent COVID-19 samples from the United States, Italy and Spain. PBMCs, B-cell-depleted T cells, or T cells provided the cDNA or gDNA that made up the material.

Sequencing was performed on peripheral blood. This chain joins TRBV28 and TRBJ2-2, with TRBD1 as a possible D gene (5 bases). This receptor was obtained from a man aged 65-85 years with acute or convalescent COVID-19. In nucleotides, the CDR3 is TGTGCCAGCAGACAGGTCGCCGGGGAGCTGTTTTTT. It specifies CASRQVAGELFF.